The sequence of this TCR beta chain was determined in a study of blood T cell repertoires in COVID-19. Method: immunoSEQ multiplex PCR; TCRdb's copy keeps in-frame clones and lacks some. The table includes about 55,000 clones, approximately 90% detected once. Germline assignment: CDR1 SGHAT and CDR2 FQDESV (reference sequence). The CDR3 totals 14 residues. Trimming left V 7 bases short and J 7 bases short, with 17 bases between. Source material: peripheral blood. V and J are TRBV11-1 and TRBJ2-1, with D unclear. The TCR was taken from a man in his forties with COVID-19, enrolled during active disease. CDR3 residues: CASNLSPNQNEQFF. In DNA, the CDR3 is TGTGCCAGCAACCTTTCGCCCAACCAGAATGAGCAGTTCTTC.